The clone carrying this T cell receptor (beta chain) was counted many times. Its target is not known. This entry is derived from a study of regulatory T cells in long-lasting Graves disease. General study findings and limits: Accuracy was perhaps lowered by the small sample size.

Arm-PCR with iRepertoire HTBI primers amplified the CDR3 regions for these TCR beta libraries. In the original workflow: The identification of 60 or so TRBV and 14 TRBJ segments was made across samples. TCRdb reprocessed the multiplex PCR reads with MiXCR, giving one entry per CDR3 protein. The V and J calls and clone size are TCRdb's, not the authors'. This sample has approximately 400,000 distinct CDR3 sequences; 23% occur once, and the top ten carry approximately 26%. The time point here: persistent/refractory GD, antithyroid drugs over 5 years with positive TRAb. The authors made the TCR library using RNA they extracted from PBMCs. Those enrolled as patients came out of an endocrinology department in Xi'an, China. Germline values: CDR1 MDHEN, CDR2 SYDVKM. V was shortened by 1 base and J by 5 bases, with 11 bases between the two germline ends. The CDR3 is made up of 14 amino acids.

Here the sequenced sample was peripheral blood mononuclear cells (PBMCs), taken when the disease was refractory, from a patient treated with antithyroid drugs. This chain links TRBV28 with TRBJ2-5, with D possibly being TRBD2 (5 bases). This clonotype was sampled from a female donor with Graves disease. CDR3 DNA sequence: TGTGCCAGCAGTTTATTTCTCTCGGGGGAGACCCAGTACTTC. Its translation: CASSLFLSGETQYF.